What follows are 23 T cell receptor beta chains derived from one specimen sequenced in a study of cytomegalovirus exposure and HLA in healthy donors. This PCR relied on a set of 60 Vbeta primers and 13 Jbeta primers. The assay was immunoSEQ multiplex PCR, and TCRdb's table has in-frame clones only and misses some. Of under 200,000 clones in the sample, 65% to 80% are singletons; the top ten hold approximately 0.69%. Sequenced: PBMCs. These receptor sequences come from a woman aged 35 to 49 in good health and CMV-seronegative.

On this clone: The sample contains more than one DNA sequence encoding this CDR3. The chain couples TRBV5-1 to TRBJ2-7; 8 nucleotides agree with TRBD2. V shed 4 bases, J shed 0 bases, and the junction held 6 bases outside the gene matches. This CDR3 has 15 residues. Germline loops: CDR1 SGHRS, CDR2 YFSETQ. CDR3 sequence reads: CASSPGLANSYEQYF. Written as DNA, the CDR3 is TGCGCCAGCAGCCCTGGACTAGCCAACTCCTACGAGCAGTACTTC.

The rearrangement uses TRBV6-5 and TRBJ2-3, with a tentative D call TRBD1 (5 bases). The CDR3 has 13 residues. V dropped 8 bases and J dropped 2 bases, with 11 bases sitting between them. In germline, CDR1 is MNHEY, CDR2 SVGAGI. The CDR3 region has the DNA TGTGCCAGCCATAAGGGGTCCACAGATACGCAGTATTTT. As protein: CASHKGSTDTQYF.

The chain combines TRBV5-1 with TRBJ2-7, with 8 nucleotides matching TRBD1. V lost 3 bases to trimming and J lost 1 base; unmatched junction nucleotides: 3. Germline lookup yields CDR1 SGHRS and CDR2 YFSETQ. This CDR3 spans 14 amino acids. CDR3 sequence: CASSSGQGSYEQYF. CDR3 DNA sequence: TGCGCCAGCAGCTCCGGACAGGGATCCTACGAGCAGTACTTC.

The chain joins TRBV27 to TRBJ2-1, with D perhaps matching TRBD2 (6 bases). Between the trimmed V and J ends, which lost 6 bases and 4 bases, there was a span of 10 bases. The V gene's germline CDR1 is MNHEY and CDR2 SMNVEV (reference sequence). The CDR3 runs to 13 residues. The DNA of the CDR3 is TGTGCCAGCAGAATTGCGGGATACAATGAGCAGTTCTTC. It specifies CASRIAGYNEQFF.

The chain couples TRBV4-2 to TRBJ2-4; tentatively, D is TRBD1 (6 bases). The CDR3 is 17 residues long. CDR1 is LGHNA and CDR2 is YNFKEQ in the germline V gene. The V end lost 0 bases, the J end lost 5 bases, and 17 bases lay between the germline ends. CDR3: CASSQEIRGTGQNIQYF. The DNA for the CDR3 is TGTGCCAGCAGCCAAGAGATCAGGGGAACAGGCCAAAACATTCAGTACTTC.

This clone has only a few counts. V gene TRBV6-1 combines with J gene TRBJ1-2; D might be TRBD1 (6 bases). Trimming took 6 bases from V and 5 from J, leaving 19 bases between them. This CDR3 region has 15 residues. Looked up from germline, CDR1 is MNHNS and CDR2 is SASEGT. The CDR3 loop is CASRELQGRGYGYTF. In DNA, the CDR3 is TGTGCCAGCAGGGAACTTCAGGGGAGGGGTTATGGCTACACCTTC.

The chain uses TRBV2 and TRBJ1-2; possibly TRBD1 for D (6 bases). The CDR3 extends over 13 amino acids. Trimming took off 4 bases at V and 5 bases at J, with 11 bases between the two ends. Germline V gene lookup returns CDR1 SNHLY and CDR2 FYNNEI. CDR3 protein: CASSARGAYGYTF. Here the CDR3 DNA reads TGTGCCAGCAGTGCCAGGGGCGCTTATGGCTACACCTTC.

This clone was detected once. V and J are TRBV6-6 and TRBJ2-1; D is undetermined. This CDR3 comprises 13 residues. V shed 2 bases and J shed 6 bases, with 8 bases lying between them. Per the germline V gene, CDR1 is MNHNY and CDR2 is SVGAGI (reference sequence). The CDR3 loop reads CASSYLSPNEQFF. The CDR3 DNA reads TGTGCCAGCAGTTACCTCTCCCCCAATGAGCAGTTCTTC.

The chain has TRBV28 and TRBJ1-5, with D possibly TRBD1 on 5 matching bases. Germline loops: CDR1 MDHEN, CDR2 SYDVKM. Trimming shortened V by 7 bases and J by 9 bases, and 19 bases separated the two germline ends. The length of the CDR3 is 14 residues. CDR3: CASNQGSSIRPQHF. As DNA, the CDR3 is TGTGCCAGCAACCAGGGCAGCTCGATCAGGCCCCAGCATTTT. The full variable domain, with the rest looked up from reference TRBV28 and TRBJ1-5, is DVKVTQSSRYLVKRTGEKVFLECVQDMDHENMFWYRQDPGLGLRLIYFSYDVKMKEKGDIPEGYSVSREKKERFSLILESASTNQTSMYLCASNQGSSIRPQHFGDGTRLSIL.

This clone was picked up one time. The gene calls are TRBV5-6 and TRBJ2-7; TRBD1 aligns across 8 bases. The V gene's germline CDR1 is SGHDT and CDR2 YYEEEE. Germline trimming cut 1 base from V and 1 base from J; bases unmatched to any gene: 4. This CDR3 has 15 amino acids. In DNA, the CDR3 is TGTGCCAGCAGCTTGATCGGACAGGGTTCCTACGAGCAGTACTTC. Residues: CASSLIGQGSYEQYF.

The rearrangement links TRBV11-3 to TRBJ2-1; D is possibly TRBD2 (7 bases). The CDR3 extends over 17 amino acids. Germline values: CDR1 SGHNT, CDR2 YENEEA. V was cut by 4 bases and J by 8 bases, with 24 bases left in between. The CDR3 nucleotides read TGTGCCAGCAGCTCCCTTTCTGCGGGGGCGACAATGGATGAGCAGTTCTTC. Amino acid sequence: CASSSLSAGATMDEQFF. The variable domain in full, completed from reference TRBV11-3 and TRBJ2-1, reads EAGVVQSPRYKIIEKKQPVAFWCNPISGHNTLYWYLQNLGQGPELLIRYENEEAVDDSQLPKDRFSAERLKGVDSTLKIQPAELGDSAVYLCASSSLSAGATMDEQFFGPGTRLTVL.

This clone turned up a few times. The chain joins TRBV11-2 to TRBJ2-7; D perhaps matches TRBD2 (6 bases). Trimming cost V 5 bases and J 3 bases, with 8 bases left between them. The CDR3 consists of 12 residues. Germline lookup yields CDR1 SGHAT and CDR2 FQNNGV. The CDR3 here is CASSQEGYEQYF. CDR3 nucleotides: TGTGCCAGCAGCCAGGAGGGCTACGAGCAGTACTTC.

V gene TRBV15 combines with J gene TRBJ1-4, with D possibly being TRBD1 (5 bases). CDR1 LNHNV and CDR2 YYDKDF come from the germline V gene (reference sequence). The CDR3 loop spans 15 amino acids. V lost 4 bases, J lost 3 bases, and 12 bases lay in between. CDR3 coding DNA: TGTGCCACCAGCAACGGGGGGGGAGCTAATGAAAAACTGTTTTTT. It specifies CATSNGGGANEKLFF.

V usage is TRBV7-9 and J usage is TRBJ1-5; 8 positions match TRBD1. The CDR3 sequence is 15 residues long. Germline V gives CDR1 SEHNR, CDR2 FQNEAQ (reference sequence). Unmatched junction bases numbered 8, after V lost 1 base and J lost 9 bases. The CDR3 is CASSLGETGDWPQHF. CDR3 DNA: TGTGCCAGCAGCTTAGGGGAGACAGGGGATTGGCCCCAGCATTTT.

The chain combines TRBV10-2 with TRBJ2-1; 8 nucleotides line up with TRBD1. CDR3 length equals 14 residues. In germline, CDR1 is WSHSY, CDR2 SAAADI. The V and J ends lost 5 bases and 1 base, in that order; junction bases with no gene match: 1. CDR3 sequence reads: CASSHRGSYNEQFF. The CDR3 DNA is TGCGCCAGCAGTCACAGGGGGTCCTACAATGAGCAGTTCTTC.

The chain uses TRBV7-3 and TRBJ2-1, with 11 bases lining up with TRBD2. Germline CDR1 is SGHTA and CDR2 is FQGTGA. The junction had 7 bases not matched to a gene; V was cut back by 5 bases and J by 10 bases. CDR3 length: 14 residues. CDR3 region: CASSRSGRAMEQFF. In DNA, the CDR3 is TGTGCCAGCAGCCGTAGCGGGAGGGCCATGGAGCAGTTCTTC.

CDR3 residues: CASSRQGRDGYTF. The CDR3 nucleotides read TGTGCCAGCAGTCGACAGGGGAGGGATGGCTACACCTTC. The chain combines TRBV6-4 with TRBJ1-2, with 8 bases that match TRBD1. Unmatched junction bases numbered 5, after V lost 5 bases and J lost 6 bases. CDR3 size: 13 residues. CDR1 and CDR2 (germline): MRHNA, SNTAGT.

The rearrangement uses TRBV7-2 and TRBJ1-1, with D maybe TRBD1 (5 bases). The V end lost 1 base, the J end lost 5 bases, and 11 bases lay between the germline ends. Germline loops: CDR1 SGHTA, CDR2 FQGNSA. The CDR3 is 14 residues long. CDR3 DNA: TGTGCCAGCAGCTTAGAAGTCAGGGTAACTGAAGCTTTCTTT. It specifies CASSLEVRVTEAFF. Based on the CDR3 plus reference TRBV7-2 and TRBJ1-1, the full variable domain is GAGVSQSPSNKVTEKGKDVELRCDPISGHTALYWYRQSLGQGLEFLIYFQGNSAPDKSGLPSDRFSAERTGGSVSTLTIQRTQQEDSAVYLCASSLEVRVTEAFFGQGTRLTVV.

The CDR3 DNA sequence: TGTGCCAGCAGCCATGGACAGGGGAATCAGCCCCAGCATTTT. Its translation is CASSHGQGNQPQHF. The rearrangement joins TRBV28 to TRBJ1-5, with 9 positions matching TRBD1. Germline CDR1 is MDHEN and CDR2 is SYDVKM. The CDR3 has 14 residues. J was trimmed by 4 bases and V by 6 bases; bases with no gene match: 4.

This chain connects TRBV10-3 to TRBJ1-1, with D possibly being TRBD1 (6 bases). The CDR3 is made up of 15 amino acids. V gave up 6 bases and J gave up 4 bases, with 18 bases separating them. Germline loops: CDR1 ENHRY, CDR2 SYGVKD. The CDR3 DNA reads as TGTGCCATCAGGGTCACAGGGACGCCGGGCACTGAAGCTTTCTTT. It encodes CAIRVTGTPGTEAFF.

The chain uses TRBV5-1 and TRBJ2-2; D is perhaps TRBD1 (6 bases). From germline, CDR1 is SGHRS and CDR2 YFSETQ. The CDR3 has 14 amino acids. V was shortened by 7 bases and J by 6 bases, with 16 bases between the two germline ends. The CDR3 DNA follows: TGCGCCAGCTTAGACAGGTCCGGAGCCGGGGAGCTGTTTTTT. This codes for CASLDRSGAGELFF.

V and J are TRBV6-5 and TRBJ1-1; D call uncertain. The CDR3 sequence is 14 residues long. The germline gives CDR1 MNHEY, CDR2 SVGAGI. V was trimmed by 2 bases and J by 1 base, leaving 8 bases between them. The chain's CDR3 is CASSYHRENTEAFF. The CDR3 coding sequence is TGTGCCAGCAGTTACCATCGAGAGAACACTGAAGCTTTCTTT.

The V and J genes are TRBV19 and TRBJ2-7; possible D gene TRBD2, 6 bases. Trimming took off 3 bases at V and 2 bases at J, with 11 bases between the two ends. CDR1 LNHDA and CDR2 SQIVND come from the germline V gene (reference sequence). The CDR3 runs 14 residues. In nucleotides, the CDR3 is TGTGCCAGTAGTATTACTCGGGAGACCTACGAGCAGTACTTC. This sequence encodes CASSITRETYEQYF.